This T cell receptor beta chain stems from a study of CD8 T cells in ankylosing spondylitis. General observations from the study: Ankylosing spondylitis blood seemed to carry a telltale TCR beta motif made of several highly homologous variants.

Using its own MiXCR run on the 5' RACE reads, TCRdb lists one record per CDR3 protein. The table records 750,000 to 850,000 distinct CDR3 sequences, 10% to 15% of them present only once. This clonotype appeared a few times. The antigen is undetermined. Trimming cost V 0 bases and J 6 bases, with 10 bases left between them. The CDR3 consists of 14 residues. Germline CDR1 reads KGHSH; CDR2 reads LQKENI. The chain joins TRBV18 to TRBJ2-3; D gene ambiguous. The sequenced sample was blood, either unsorted or a sorted T cell fraction (not recorded which). This receptor was identified in a male donor with ankylosing spondylitis. The CDR3 spells CASSPPTRVDTQYF. The CDR3 bases are TGTGCCAGCTCACCACCGACACGGGTGGATACGCAGTATTTT.